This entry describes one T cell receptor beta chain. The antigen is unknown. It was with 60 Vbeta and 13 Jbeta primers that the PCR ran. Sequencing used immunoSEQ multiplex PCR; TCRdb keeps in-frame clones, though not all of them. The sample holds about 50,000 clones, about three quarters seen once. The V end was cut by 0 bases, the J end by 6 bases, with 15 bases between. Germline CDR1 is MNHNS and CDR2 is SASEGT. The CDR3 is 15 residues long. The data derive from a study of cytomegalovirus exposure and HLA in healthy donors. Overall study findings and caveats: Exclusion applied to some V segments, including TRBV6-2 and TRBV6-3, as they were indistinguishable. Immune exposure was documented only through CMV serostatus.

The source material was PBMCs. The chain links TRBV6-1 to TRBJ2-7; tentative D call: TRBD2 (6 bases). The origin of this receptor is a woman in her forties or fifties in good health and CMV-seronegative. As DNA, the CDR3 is TGTGCCAGCAGTGAAGCAGGGACTGCCCGGATCGAGCAGTACTTC. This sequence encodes CASSEAGTARIEQYF.